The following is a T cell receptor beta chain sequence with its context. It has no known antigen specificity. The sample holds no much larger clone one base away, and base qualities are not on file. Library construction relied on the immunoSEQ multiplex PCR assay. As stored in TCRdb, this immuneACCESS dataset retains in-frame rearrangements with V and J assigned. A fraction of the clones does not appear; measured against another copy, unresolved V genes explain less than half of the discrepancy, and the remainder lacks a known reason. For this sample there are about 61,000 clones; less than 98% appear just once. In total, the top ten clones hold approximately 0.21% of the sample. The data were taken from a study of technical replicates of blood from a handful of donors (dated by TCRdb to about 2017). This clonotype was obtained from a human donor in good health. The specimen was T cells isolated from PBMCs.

At the DNA level, the sequence is TGTGCCAGCAGCCAAGCAGTTAGGAGCTCCTACAATGAGCAGTTCTTC. This sequence encodes CASSQAVRSSYNEQFF. The chain joins TRBV4-2 to TRBJ2-1; no D segment can be confidently identified. The junction carries 10 bases between V and J, which are trimmed by 1 base and 0 bases respectively. The CDR3 sequence holds 16 residues, the cysteine and phenylalanine included. Only the CDR3 DNA is retained, 48 bases long and in frame from the first base. Taken from the germline V gene, the CDR1 and CDR2 loops are LGHNA and YNFKEQ.